A single sample is the source of the 18 T cell receptor beta chains below, sequenced in a study of T cell responses to AZD1222 COVID-19 vaccine. Assay: immunoSEQ multiplex PCR; the TCRdb copy retains only in-frame clones and omits some. Among 95,000 to 110,000 clones, around nine tenths were seen once, and the ten largest hold 20% to 25%. The sample here was peripheral blood, taken on day 0 of AZD1222 vaccination. The receptors come from an adult in good health.

The V gene is TRBV5-1, the J gene TRBJ2-3; D remains ambiguous. Germline V lookup: CDR1 SGHRS, CDR2 YFSETQ. The CDR3 spans 15 residues. Trimming shortened V by 0 bases and J by 1 base, and 9 bases separated the two germline ends. The CDR3 sequence is CASSLGGGGTDTQYF. The CDR3 nucleotides read TGCGCCAGCAGCTTGGGTGGTGGCGGCACAGATACGCAGTATTTT.

The chain employs TRBV5-5 and TRBJ2-1; D may correspond to TRBD1 or TRBD2 (5 bases each). The CDR3 loop spans 12 amino acids. V was trimmed by 0 bases and J by 11 bases, leaving 9 bases between them. Per the germline V gene, CDR1 is SGHKS and CDR2 is YYEKEE (reference sequence). CDR3: CASSLGREQQFF. The CDR3 region has the DNA TGTGCCAGCAGCTTGGGCAGGGAGCAGCAGTTCTTC.

This rearrangement joins TRBV19 to TRBJ1-4; D might be TRBD1 (5 bases). V was clipped by 1 base and J by 2 bases, with 8 bases between them. The germline V gene has CDR1 LNHDA and CDR2 SQIVND (reference sequence). This CDR3 has 15 residues. The CDR3 spells CASSIGAGTNEKLFF. CDR3 nucleotides: TGTGCCAGTAGTATAGGGGCAGGGACTAATGAAAAACTGTTTTTT.

The chain carries TRBV11-2 and TRBJ1-1; D ambiguous. Trimming stripped 0 bases from V and 0 bases from J, with 11 bases between. CDR3 size: 16 residues. The germline CDR1 and CDR2 sequences are SGHAT and FQNNGV. As DNA, the CDR3 is TGTGCCAGCAGCTTAGAAAGGAGGTCTGTGAACACTGAAGCTTTCTTT. The encoded protein is CASSLERRSVNTEAFF.

The chain couples TRBV6-5 to TRBJ1-2, with unresolved D. Between the trimmed V and J ends, which lost 5 bases and 0 bases, there was a span of 7 bases. CDR1 MNHEY and CDR2 SVGAGI come from the germline V gene. This CDR3 region has 13 residues. CDR3 sequence: CASSTPTNYGYTF. The CDR3 bases are TGTGCCAGCAGTACCCCAACTAACTATGGCTACACCTTC.

The CDR3 DNA is TGCGCCAGCAGCCAAGATGGTCCTAGCTCCTACAATGAGCAGTTCTTC. It encodes CASSQDGPSSYNEQFF. This chain connects TRBV4-1 to TRBJ2-1; D is ambiguous. CDR1 and CDR2 from the germline V gene are MGHRA and YSYEKL. V was shortened by 0 bases and J by 0 bases, with 9 bases between the two germline ends. This CDR3 has 16 residues.

This clone has just one count. The chain combines TRBV27 with TRBJ2-7, with D uncertain. The germline CDR1 and CDR2 sequences are MNHEY and SMNVEV (reference sequence). The CDR3 loop spans 15 amino acids. V lost 5 bases, J lost 3 bases, and 17 bases lay in between. CDR3 in amino acids: CASSNIYGQGYEQYF. CDR3 DNA sequence: TGTGCCAGCAGTAACATCTATGGCCAAGGCTACGAGCAGTACTTC.

The chain has TRBV5-6 and TRBJ1-2; 7 bases line up with TRBD1. The V gene's germline CDR1 is SGHDT and CDR2 YYEEEE. The CDR3 extends over 13 amino acids. J was trimmed by 4 bases and V by 4 bases; bases with no gene match: 4. The CDR3 DNA sequence: TGTGCCAGCAGCCCGGGACAGACCTATGGCTACACCTTC. As protein: CASSPGQTYGYTF.

This chain uses TRBV5-6 with TRBJ2-2; 7 bases are shared with TRBD1. Germline V gives CDR1 SGHDT, CDR2 YYEEEE. CDR3 length: 14 residues. The V gene end was trimmed by 3 bases and the J gene end by 4 bases; junction bases not matched to a gene: 3. The CDR3 DNA reads TGTGCCAGCAGCTGGGACAGACTCACCGGGGAGCTGTTTTTT. As protein: CASSWDRLTGELFF.

The chain couples TRBV19 to TRBJ1-4; D unclear. There are 13 residues in the CDR3. Germline CDR1 reads LNHDA; CDR2 reads SQIVND (reference sequence). With 10 bases removed from V and 8 bases from J, the gap between germline ends came to 17 bases. The CDR3 is CATQNLAGEKLFF. Here the CDR3 DNA reads TGTGCCACTCAGAACCTCGCCGGCGAAAAACTGTTTTTT.

The V call is TRBV14, the J call TRBJ2-7; D remains unclear. Germline V gene data show CDR1 as SGHDN and CDR2 as FVKESK. The CDR3 is 13 amino acids. The V end lost 1 base, the J end lost 3 bases, and 7 bases lay between the germline ends. The CDR3 DNA sequence: TGTGCCAGCAGCCAAGGTTTAATCTACGAGCAGTACTTC. Translated: CASSQGLIYEQYF.

The rearrangement joins TRBV13 to TRBJ2-7; D not resolved. The length of the CDR3 is 16 residues. V lost 1 base and J 2 bases, leaving 15 bases between the germline ends. Germline-derived CDR1 and CDR2 are PRHDT and FYEKMQ (reference sequence). The CDR3 here is CASSLVSVGSTYEQYF. CDR3 DNA: TGTGCCAGCAGCTTAGTATCTGTTGGGTCTACCTACGAGCAGTACTTC.

The chain carries TRBV19 and TRBJ2-5, with no clear D. The germline V and J ends were trimmed by 6 bases and 4 bases, with 30 bases remaining between them. The CDR3 runs 19 residues. CDR1 and CDR2 (germline): LNHDA, SQIVND (reference sequence). CDR3 coding DNA: TGTGCCAGTAGCAGCCTCGGTGGGTTTCTTGCGACGGCAGCAGAGACCCAGTACTTC. It encodes CASSSLGGFLATAAETQYF.

This rearrangement joins TRBV7-2 to TRBJ1-4; 7 bases fit TRBD1. Germline loops: CDR1 SGHTA, CDR2 FQGNSA. V was pared by 3 bases and J by 8 bases, with 6 bases of the junction left unmatched. The CDR3 has 14 residues. The CDR3 DNA is TGTGCCAGCAGCTTTACAGGGGAGTACGAAAAACTGTTTTTT. Translated: CASSFTGEYEKLFF.

CDR3 in amino acids: CASSPGVGDIDGYTF. The CDR3 bases are TGCGCCAGCAGCCCGGGGGTCGGGGATATTGATGGCTACACCTTC. This chain links TRBV5-1 with TRBJ1-2; maybe TRBD1 (5 bases). From germline, CDR1 is SGHRS and CDR2 YFSETQ. The length of the CDR3 is 15 residues. Trimming took 4 bases from V and 6 from J, leaving 19 bases between them.

The J gene is TRBJ1-3, the V gene TRBV5-1; the D is unclear. The CDR3 is 20 residues long. V was clipped by 8 bases and J by 1 base, with 31 bases between them. CDR1 and CDR2 (germline): SGHRS, YFSETQ. The CDR3 DNA reads as TGCGCCAGTGCGGAAACGCTGGGCCACCTCACCTCTTCTTCTGGAAACACCATATATTTT. It codes for CASAETLGHLTSSSGNTIYF.

The V and J genes are TRBV7-9 and TRBJ2-7; D gene uncertain. Between the trimmed V and J ends, which lost 6 bases and 3 bases, there was a span of 18 bases. The CDR3 has 15 amino acids. Germline values: CDR1 SEHNR, CDR2 FQNEAQ (reference sequence). The CDR3 DNA sequence: TGTGCCAGCAGAGCCCTCCCGGGCAGCTACTACGAGCAGTACTTC. As protein: CASRALPGSYYEQYF. The full variable domain, rest sourced from reference TRBV7-9 and TRBJ2-7, is DTGVSQNPRHKITKRGQNVTFRCDPISEHNRLYWYRQTLGQGPEFLTYFQNEAQLEKSRLLSDRFSAERPKGSFSTLEIQRTEQGDSAMYLCASRALPGSYYEQYFGPGTRLTVT.

The count of this clone is one. The chain recombines TRBV7-2 with TRBJ2-7, with TRBD2 as a possible D gene (7 bases). The ends were cut back, 1 base at V and 3 bases at J, with 16 bases in the middle. CDR1 and CDR2 from the germline V gene are SGHTA and FQGNSA. The CDR3 spans 16 residues. The CDR3 is CASSLDGGASGYEQYF. CDR3 nucleotide sequence: TGTGCCAGCAGCTTAGATGGGGGGGCCTCCGGCTACGAGCAGTACTTC.